The 8 T cell receptor beta chains below come from one sample, sequenced in a study of CD8 T cells in Susac syndrome. It was with random hexamers that about 0.45 to 1 ug RNA was reverse transcribed. Each CDR3 protein is one row after TCRdb ran MiXCR on the immunoSEQ multiplex PCR reads. This repertoire shows about 150,000 distinct CDR3 sequences, around 95% found once; its top ten account for 0.15% to 0.2%. Sequences were obtained from CD4+ T cells from PBMCs. These TCRs come from a human donor with Susac syndrome.

J is TRBJ2-3 and V is TRBV7-3; D is uncertain. The CDR3 sequence is 12 residues long. CDR1 and CDR2 from the germline V gene are SGHTA and FQGTGA. V shed 5 bases and J shed 5 bases, with 8 bases lying between them. The CDR3 protein is CASSHPGDTQYF. In nucleotides, the CDR3 is TGTGCCAGCAGCCACCCAGGAGATACGCAGTATTTT.

J is TRBJ2-3 and V is TRBV4-1, with D perhaps matching TRBD2 (5 bases). In germline, CDR1 is MGHRA, CDR2 YSYEKL. The CDR3 is made up of 15 amino acids. Trimming pared 1 base from V and 5 bases from J, leaving 13 bases between. The CDR3 bases are TGCGCCAGCAGCCAAGTCGGGGTTGGAGGAGATACGCAGTATTTT. The encoded protein is CASSQVGVGGDTQYF.

The V and J genes are TRBV20-1 and TRBJ2-5; D remains ambiguous. This CDR3 is 13 amino acids long. The V and J ends lost 7 bases and 5 bases respectively, with 17 bases between them. CDR1 and CDR2 (germline): DFQATT, SNEGSKA (reference sequence). The CDR3 DNA follows: TGCAGTGGGCCGGCTATTCCCGGGGAGACCCAGTACTTC. This encodes CSGPAIPGETQYF.

The chain links TRBV6-5 to TRBJ1-1; 11 positions agree with TRBD1. The J segment lost 7 bases and the V segment lost 5 bases, leaving 3 bases of the junction unmatched. CDR1 is MNHEY, CDR2 SVGAGI, per germline. The length of the CDR3 is 13 residues. The CDR3 loop is CASSRGQGGEAFF. The CDR3 DNA reads as TGTGCCAGCAGTCGGGGACAGGGGGGTGAAGCTTTCTTT.

The chain uses TRBV6-5 and TRBJ1-2; D possibly corresponds to TRBD1 (5 bases). V lost 6 bases and J 1 base, leaving 18 bases between the germline ends. CDR1 and CDR2 (germline): MNHEY, SVGAGI. The length of the CDR3 is 16 residues. DNA for the CDR3: TGTGCCAGCAGCTACGGGGCGGCAGGGAGTAACTATGGCTACACCTTC. As protein: CASSYGAAGSNYGYTF.

This clonotype has just one count. This rearrangement joins TRBV18 to TRBJ1-5; no clear D. In germline, CDR1 is KGHSH, CDR2 LQKENI. The CDR3 totals 15 residues. Trimming removed 0 bases at V and 3 bases at J, with 9 bases between. The CDR3 protein is CASSPPTAANQPQHF. DNA for the CDR3: TGTGCCAGCTCACCACCCACAGCCGCCAATCAGCCCCAGCATTTT.

The CDR3 sequence is CASSFVGSGELFF. The CDR3 nucleotides are TGCGCCAGCAGCTTCGTGGGTTCCGGGGAGCTGTTTTTT. The chain employs TRBV5-1 and TRBJ2-2; the D is unclear. Deletions cut 2 bases from V and 6 bases from J, with 8 bases between. This CDR3 is built from 13 residues. The germline CDR1 and CDR2 sequences are SGHRS and YFSETQ.

The gene calls are TRBV6-6 and TRBJ1-2, with 8 bases aligning to TRBD1. The CDR3 contains 13 residues. Per the germline V gene, CDR1 is MNHNY and CDR2 is SVGAGI (reference sequence). V shed 10 bases and J 4 bases; nucleotides not matched to a gene: 8. The CDR3 DNA is TGTGCCATCCAGGGGGCAGGGAGCTATGGCTACACCTTC. Its protein product is CAIQGAGSYGYTF.